The rows below give T cell receptor beta chains drawn from one sample of a study of radiation and T cells in renal cell carcinoma. This table comes from immunoSEQ multiplex PCR, and its TCRdb copy is limited to in-frame clones, with some not included. The sample shows about 77,000 clones, over 80% of them seen only once. The material sequenced was blood, taken from a patient whose treatment included radiotherapy and nephrectomy. These receptors originate from a woman aged 60-75 years with renal cell carcinoma. The CDR3 runs from the conserved cysteine through the conserved F or W. A D gene is named only where the DNA matches it firmly. Part of the rows lack a size; the others show once, few, many or a class for expanded clones.

TRBV5-6	.	TRBJ2-6	.	TGTGCCAGCAGCCCAAGGGTGTCCGGGGCCAACGTCCTGACTTTC	CASSPRVSGANVLTF
TRBV27	.	TRBJ1-1	few	TGTGCCAGCAGCACAAGATGGTTAGAGAACACTGAAGCTTTCTTT	CASSTRWLENTEAFF
TRBV6-5	.	TRBJ2-2	.	TGTGCCAGCAGACAGACGTCGAACACCGGGGAGCTGTTTTTT	CASRQTSNTGELFF
TRBV9	.	TRBJ2-3	.	TGTGCCAGCAGCGTAGGAAATCAAGATACGCAGTATTTT	CASSVGNQDTQYF
TRBV2	.	TRBJ1-3	.	TGTGCCAGCAGTGACAGGACCGGCTTAGCTGGAAACACCATATATTTT	CASSDRTGLAGNTIYF
TRBV13	TRBD1	TRBJ2-1	.	TGTGCCAGCAGCGCGGGACAGGGCTTCGATGAGCAGTTCTTC	CASSAGQGFDEQFF
TRBV4-1	TRBD1	TRBJ1-6	once	TGCGCCAGCAGGGGACAGGGTAATTCACCCCTCCACTTT	CASRGQGNSPLHF
TRBV23-1	.	TRBJ1-4	.	TGCGCCAGCAGCCATTCGTTAGGGCGGGGAGGGAGTGAAAAACTGTTTTTT	CASSHSLGRGGSEKLFF
TRBV7-9	TRBD2	TRBJ2-3	.	TGTGCCAGCAGCTTAGCAGTAGCGGGGAGCACAGATACGCAGTATTTT	CASSLAVAGSTDTQYF
TRBV2	.	TRBJ1-1	.	TGTGCCAGCATCAGATCTGGGGGAGCTTTCTTT	CASIRSGGAFF
TRBV10-1	.	TRBJ2-1	.	TGCGCCAGCAGTGACAGGGAGCAGAGAAATGAGCAGTTCTTC	CASSDREQRNEQFF
TRBV7-2	TRBD2	TRBJ2-3	.	TGTGCCAGCAGCCCCAACGGGAGGAGTTCTTCGCAGTATTTT	CASSPNGRSSSQYF
TRBV11-2	TRBD1	TRBJ1-3	few	TGTGCCAGCAGTTGGACCGGGACAGGCGACACCATATATTTT	CASSWTGTGDTIYF
TRBV14	.	TRBJ2-3	.	TGTGCCAGCAGCCACTTAGCGGCACCCACAGATACGCAGTATTTT	CASSHLAAPTDTQYF
TRBV10-3	.	TRBJ1-3	.	TGTGCCATCAGTTCTGCAGGGGCCTCTGGAAACACCATATATTTT	CAISSAGASGNTIYF
TRBV5-4	.	TRBJ2-1	.	TGTGCCAGCAGCCTGGCCCAGGGGAGCTCCTACAATGAGCAGTTCTTC	CASSLAQGSSYNEQFF
TRBV30	.	TRBJ1-2	.	TGTGCCTGGACCGGCAGCCCGAGCGACTACACCTTC	CAWTGSPSDYTF
TRBV5-1	.	TRBJ2-3	.	TGCGCCAGCAGGCAGGGACAAGGCACAGATACGCAGTATTTT	CASRQGQGTDTQYF
TRBV28	.	TRBJ2-7	.	TGTGCCAGCAGTTTAGCTCAGGGACACTACGAGCAGTACTTC	CASSLAQGHYEQYF
TRBV28	TRBD2	TRBJ2-1	.	TGTGCCAGCAGTTTATGGCGCGGAGTGATCGGGACTAGCGGGGGACACAATGAGCAGTTCTTC	CASSLWRGVIGTSGGHNEQFF
TRBV7-2	.	TRBJ2-7	.	TGTGCCAGCAGCTCCCTCCGGCAGTCCCCCGTCTACGAGCAGTACTTC	CASSSLRQSPVYEQYF
TRBV9	TRBD1	TRBJ1-2	once	TGTGCCAGCAGCGTAGCTACAGGGGGGACCCGGGTTGACTATGGCTACACCTTC	CASSVATGGTRVDYGYTF
TRBV5-1	.	TRBJ2-2	.	TGCGCCAGCAGCTTGAGCACAGGGATGTACACCGGGGAGCTGTTTTTT	CASSLSTGMYTGELFF
TRBV5-6	.	TRBJ2-1	.	TGTGCCAGCAGCTTATACAGGGCCCTCTCCTACAATGAGCAGTTCTTC	CASSLYRALSYNEQFF
TRBV5-6	.	TRBJ2-3	.	TGTGCCAGCAGCTCCGGGGCTGGGAGCACAGATACGCAGTATTTT	CASSSGAGSTDTQYF
TRBV28	.	TRBJ2-3	once	TGTGCCAGCAGGGGACCGAACACAGATACGCAGTATTTT	CASRGPNTDTQYF
TRBV7-9	.	TRBJ2-7	.	TGTGCCAGCAGCCCTTCCTACGAGCAGTACTTC	CASSPSYEQYF
TRBV28	TRBD2	TRBJ2-5	once	TGTGCCAGCAGTTTTAGGATGAGCGGGGGTGAGACCCAGTACTTC	CASSFRMSGGETQYF
TRBV7-8	TRBD1	TRBJ1-5	.	TGTGCCAGCAGCACCGGGACAGGTGGGGGTCAGCCCCAGCATTTT	CASSTGTGGGQPQHF
TRBV2	.	TRBJ1-5	.	TGTGCCAGCGCCAAGGAAAGGGATCAGCCCCAGCATTTT	CASAKERDQPQHF
TRBV6-4	TRBD2	TRBJ2-1	once	TGTGCCAGCAGTGACTCCCATAGCGGGAGGGAGAGCAATGAGCAGTTCTTC	CASSDSHSGRESNEQFF
TRBV5-6	.	TRBJ2-1	.	TGTGCCAGCAGCCAGGACACTGTGGCGAATGAGCAGTTCTTC	CASSQDTVANEQFF
TRBV6-1	TRBD1	TRBJ1-2	.	TGTGCCAGCAGTGATAGCCGGGACAGGCGCTATGGCTACACCTTC	CASSDSRDRRYGYTF
TRBV18	.	TRBJ1-2	.	TGTGCCAGCTCACCACGGAAGGATGGCTATGGCTACACCTTC	CASSPRKDGYGYTF
TRBV10-1	TRBD1	TRBJ2-7	.	TGCGCCAGCAGTCAGGGGGCCTACGAGCAGTACTTC	CASSQGAYEQYF
TRBV29-1	TRBD1	TRBJ2-7	.	TGCAGCGTTGAAGTGACAGGGGTCATCGGCGAGCAGTACTTC	CSVEVTGVIGEQYF
TRBV7-9	.	TRBJ1-2	.	TGTGCCAGCAGCTTAGAAGAGGCAGGGACCTATGGCTACACCTTC	CASSLEEAGTYGYTF
TRBV7-9	.	TRBJ1-2	.	TGTGCCAGCAGCTCACCCTACTATGGCTACACCTTC	CASSSPYYGYTF
TRBV2	.	TRBJ1-1	.	TGTGCCAGCAGTGAAGTAGTCAGGGCGAACACTGAAGCTTTCTTT	CASSEVVRANTEAFF
TRBV6-5	TRBD2	TRBJ2-5	.	TGTGCCAGCAGCAACCCCCGGGGGGGCCAAGAGACCCAGTACTTC	CASSNPRGGQETQYF
TRBV30	.	TRBJ1-1	few	TGTGCCTGGAGTGGGGACGGTGAAGCTTTCTTT	CAWSGDGEAFF
TRBV14	.	TRBJ1-2	.	TGTGCCAGCAGCCGACAGGATCCGTCTGGCTACACCTTC	CASSRQDPSGYTF
TRBV4-1	.	TRBJ1-1	.	TGCGCCAGCAGCCTACGCGGGGGGAACACTGAAGCTTTCTTT	CASSLRGGNTEAFF
TRBV5-4	TRBD2	TRBJ2-3	.	TGTGCCAGCAGCGTCCGGGACTACACAGATACGCAGTATTTT	CASSVRDYTDTQYF
TRBV29-1	.	TRBJ2-1	.	TGCAGCGTTGAAGATCCAAGGTTTAATGAGCAGTTCTTC	CSVEDPRFNEQFF
TRBV5-1	TRBD2	TRBJ2-1	.	TGCGCCAGCAGCTTGACTAGCGGGAGTGATGAGCAGTTCTTC	CASSLTSGSDEQFF
TRBV5-1	.	TRBJ2-3	.	TGCGCCAGCAGCTTGGAGGGTTCCTCCACAGATACGCAGTATTTT	CASSLEGSSTDTQYF
TRBV7-3	.	TRBJ1-2	.	TGTGCCAGCAGGGACTCCAGGGACGAGAACTATGGCTACACCTTC	CASRDSRDENYGYTF
TRBV4-3	.	TRBJ2-5	.	TGCGCCAGCAGCCACCAAGTGTGGGAGACCCAGTACTTC	CASSHQVWETQYF
TRBV13	.	TRBJ2-7	.	TGTGCCAGCAGCTTAGGCGGCCCCCTAAGAGAGCAGTACTTC	CASSLGGPLREQYF
TRBV7-9	.	TRBJ1-1	.	TGTGCCAGCAGCCCCGGACCAAAAGCTTTCTTT	CASSPGPKAFF
TRBV30	TRBD1	TRBJ1-1	.	TGTGCCTGGAAAGACAGGGACGGGGTGAACACTGAAGCTTTCTTT	CAWKDRDGVNTEAFF
TRBV18	.	TRBJ1-2	.	TGTGCCAGCTCACCGGTCGCAGGGGCGAATGGAGGCTACACCTTC	CASSPVAGANGGYTF
TRBV6-1	.	TRBJ2-4	.	TGTGCCAGCCGGAAGGGGCTGGGCAGGGAAAACATTCAGTACTTC	CASRKGLGRENIQYF
TRBV6-1	.	TRBJ1-1	.	TGTGCCAGCAGGTTGGTCAGGGTAGGAGCTTTCTTT	CASRLVRVGAFF
TRBV18	TRBD2	TRBJ2-1	.	TGTGCCAGCTCACCGAGGACTAGTCGAAAATACAATGAGCAGTTCTTC	CASSPRTSRKYNEQFF
TRBV6-6	.	TRBJ1-4	.	TGTGCCAGCAGTAGGAGGAGTGAAAAACTGTTTTTT	CASSRRSEKLFF